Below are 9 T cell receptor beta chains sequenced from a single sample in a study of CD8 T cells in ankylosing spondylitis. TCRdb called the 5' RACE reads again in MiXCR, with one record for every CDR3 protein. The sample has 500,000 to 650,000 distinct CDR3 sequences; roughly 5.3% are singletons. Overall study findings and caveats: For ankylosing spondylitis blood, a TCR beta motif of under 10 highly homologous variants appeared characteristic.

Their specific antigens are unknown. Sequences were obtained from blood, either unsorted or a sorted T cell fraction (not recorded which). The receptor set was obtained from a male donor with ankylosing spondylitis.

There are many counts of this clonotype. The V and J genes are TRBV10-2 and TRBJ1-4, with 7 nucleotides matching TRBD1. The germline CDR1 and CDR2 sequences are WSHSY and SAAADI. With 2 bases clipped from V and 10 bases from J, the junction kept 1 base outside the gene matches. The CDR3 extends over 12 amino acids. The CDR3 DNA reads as TGCGCCAGCAGTGAGGAGGGGGCAAAACTGTTTTTT. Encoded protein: CASSEEGAKLFF.

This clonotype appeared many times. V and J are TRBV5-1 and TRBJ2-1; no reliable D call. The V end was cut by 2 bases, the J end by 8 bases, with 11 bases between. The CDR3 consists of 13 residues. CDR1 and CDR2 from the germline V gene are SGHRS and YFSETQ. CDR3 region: CASSFTHNDEQFF. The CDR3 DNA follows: TGCGCCAGCAGCTTTACTCACAATGATGAGCAGTTCTTC.

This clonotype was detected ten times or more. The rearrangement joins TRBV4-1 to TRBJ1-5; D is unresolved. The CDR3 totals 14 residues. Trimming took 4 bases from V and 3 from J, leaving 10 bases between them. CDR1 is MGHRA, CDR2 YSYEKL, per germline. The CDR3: CASSPQPLNQPQHF. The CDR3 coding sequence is TGCGCCAGCAGCCCACAACCACTCAATCAGCCCCAGCATTTT.

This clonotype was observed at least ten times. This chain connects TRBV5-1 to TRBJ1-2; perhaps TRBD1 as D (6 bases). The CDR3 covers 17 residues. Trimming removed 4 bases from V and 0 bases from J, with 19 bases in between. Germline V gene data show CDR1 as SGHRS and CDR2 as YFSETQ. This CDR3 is CASSPDRRKRANYGYTF. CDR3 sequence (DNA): TGCGCCAGCAGCCCCGACAGGCGGAAGCGAGCTAACTATGGCTACACCTTC.

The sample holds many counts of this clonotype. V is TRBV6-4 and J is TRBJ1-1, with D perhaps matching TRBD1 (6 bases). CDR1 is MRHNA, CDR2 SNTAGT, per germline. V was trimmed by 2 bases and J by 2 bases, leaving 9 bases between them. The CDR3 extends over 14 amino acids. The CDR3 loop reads CASSDRDNNTEAFF. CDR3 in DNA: TGTGCCAGCAGTGACAGGGACAATAACACTGAAGCTTTCTTT.

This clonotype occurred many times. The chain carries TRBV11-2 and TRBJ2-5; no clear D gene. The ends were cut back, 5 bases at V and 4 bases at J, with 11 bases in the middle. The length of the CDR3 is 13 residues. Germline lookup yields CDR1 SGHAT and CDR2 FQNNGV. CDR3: CASSKGGGETQYF. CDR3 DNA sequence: TGTGCCAGCAGCAAGGGTGGTGGAGAGACCCAGTACTTC.

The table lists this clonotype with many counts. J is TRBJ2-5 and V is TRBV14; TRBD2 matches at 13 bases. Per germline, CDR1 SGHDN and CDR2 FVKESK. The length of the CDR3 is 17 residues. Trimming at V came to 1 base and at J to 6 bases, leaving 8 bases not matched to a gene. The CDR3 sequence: CASSQGPGLAGSQTQYF. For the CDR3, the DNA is TGTGCCAGCAGCCAAGGACCGGGACTAGCGGGGTCGCAGACCCAGTACTTC.

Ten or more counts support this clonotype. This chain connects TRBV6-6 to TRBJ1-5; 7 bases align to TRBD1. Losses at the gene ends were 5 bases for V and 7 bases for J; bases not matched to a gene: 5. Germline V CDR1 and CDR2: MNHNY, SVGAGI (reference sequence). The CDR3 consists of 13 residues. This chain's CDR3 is CASSERQGQPQHF. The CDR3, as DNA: TGTGCCAGCAGTGAGCGACAGGGACAGCCCCAGCATTTT.

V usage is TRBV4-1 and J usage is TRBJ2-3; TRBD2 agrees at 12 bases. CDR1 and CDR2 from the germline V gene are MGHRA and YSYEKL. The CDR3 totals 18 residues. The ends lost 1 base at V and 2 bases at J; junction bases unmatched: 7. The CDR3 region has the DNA TGCGCCAGCAGCCAAGCCTCACTAGCGGGGGGTCACACAGATACGCAGTATTTT. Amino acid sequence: CASSQASLAGGHTDTQYF.